This passage covers 8 T cell receptor beta chains from one sample sequenced in a study of blood T cell repertoires in COVID-19. Measured with immunoSEQ multiplex PCR; TCRdb has only the in-frame clones, and not every one. In the table there are roughly 200,000 clones, around 88% of which are singletons. Material: peripheral blood. All receptors derive from a woman aged 25 to 39 with acute or convalescent COVID-19.

This sequence joins TRBV19 and TRBJ2-1, with 14 bases fitting TRBD2. Germline V gives CDR1 LNHDA, CDR2 SQIVND (reference sequence). The V segment lost 5 bases and the J segment 7 bases; nucleotides outside the gene matches: 7. The length of the CDR3 is 16 residues. CDR3 in amino acids: CASSARGTSGRNEQFF. The CDR3 bases are TGTGCCAGTAGTGCGAGAGGGACTAGCGGGAGAAATGAGCAGTTCTTC.

This clone has only one observation. The genes are TRBV30 and TRBJ2-3; possible D gene TRBD2, 5 bases. Germline values: CDR1 GTSNPN, CDR2 SVGIG (reference sequence). The V end lost 4 bases, the J end lost 2 bases, and 16 bases lay between the germline ends. This CDR3 is built from 15 residues. In DNA form, the CDR3 reads TGTGCCTGGATAGAATTTGGAGGCCTCACAGATACGCAGTATTTT. It codes for CAWIEFGGLTDTQYF.

The rearrangement links TRBV7-8 to TRBJ2-7; TRBD2 is a possible D gene (6 bases). Germline CDR1 SGHVS, CDR2 FQNEAQ. The CDR3 has 15 amino acids. V was clipped by 0 bases and J by 2 bases, with 11 bases between them. CDR3 coding DNA: TGTGCCAGCAGCTTAGCCGGGAGTCCCCCCTACGAGCAGTACTTC. Amino acid sequence: CASSLAGSPPYEQYF.

This sequence joins TRBV7-9 and TRBJ1-6; TRBD1 matches at 8 bases. CDR3 length equals 14 residues. Germline V gene sequence: CDR1 SEHNR, CDR2 FQNEAQ (reference sequence). V shed 4 bases and J 10 bases; nucleotides not matched to a gene: 6. CDR3 amino acids: CASSSDRGGSPLHF. The CDR3 DNA reads as TGTGCCAGCAGCTCTGACAGGGGTGGATCACCCCTCCACTTT.

CDR3 coding DNA: TGTGCCAGCAGTCGCCACGGGACAGGGGGAGATGGTGGAAACACCATATATTTT. Its translation is CASSRHGTGGDGGNTIYF. The chain combines TRBV6-6 with TRBJ1-3; 11 positions agree with TRBD1. Looked up from germline, CDR1 is MNHNY and CDR2 is SVGAGI (reference sequence). The V segment lost 5 bases and the J segment 3 bases; nucleotides outside the gene matches: 12. The CDR3 covers 18 residues.

J is TRBJ2-3 and V is TRBV19, with TRBD2 as a possible D gene (5 bases). V shed 3 bases and J shed 1 base, with 8 bases lying between them. Germline lookup yields CDR1 LNHDA and CDR2 SQIVND (reference sequence). The CDR3 has 14 amino acids. The CDR3 here is CASSIEGRTDTQYF. CDR3 coding DNA: TGTGCCAGTAGTATTGAGGGCCGCACAGATACGCAGTATTTT.

This chain joins TRBV30 and TRBJ1-3; the D is unclear. The CDR3 has 11 residues. The V end was cut by 5 bases, the J end by 4 bases, with 6 bases between. The germline gives CDR1 GTSNPN, CDR2 SVGIG (reference sequence). The CDR3 nucleotides read TGTGCCTGGTTTTCAGGAAACACCATATATTTT. Protein sequence: CAWFSGNTIYF.

This clone has only one observation. The gene calls are TRBV14 and TRBJ2-2, with 11 bases that match TRBD2. Per the germline V gene, CDR1 is SGHDN and CDR2 is FVKESK. This CDR3 has 17 residues. The V gene end was trimmed by 4 bases and the J gene end by 4 bases; junction bases not matched to a gene: 8. The CDR3 DNA is TGTGCCAGCAGCCGCAGACTAGCGGGGCTGGGCACCGGGGAGCTGTTTTTT. This gives the protein CASSRRLAGLGTGELFF.